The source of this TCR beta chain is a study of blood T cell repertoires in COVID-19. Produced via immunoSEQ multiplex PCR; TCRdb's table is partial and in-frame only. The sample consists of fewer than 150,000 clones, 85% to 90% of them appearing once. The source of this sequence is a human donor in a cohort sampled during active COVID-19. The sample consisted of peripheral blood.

CDR3 region: CASSTRHQPWEKLFF. CDR3 nucleotides: TGTGCCAGCAGCACGCGACATCAACCGTGGGAAAAACTGTTTTTT. This rearrangement joins TRBV21-1 to TRBJ1-4; the table's TRBD1 call for D was not verified on the DNA. TRBV21-1 is deemed a pseudogene. The CDR3 has 15 amino acids.